This TCR beta chain was captured by sequencing in a study of T cell clonotyping in hematopoietic cell transplantation. Generated by immunoSEQ multiplex PCR, the TCRdb table keeps only in-frame clones and is missing some. The sample gives 2,500 to 3,000 clones, approximately 84% of which show up once; roughly 6% is in the top ten. Recipients were bled about 28 days pretransplant and at posttransplant days 30, 100, 180. A note on this clone: Its target is unknown.

The V gene end was trimmed by 4 bases and the J gene end by 4 bases; junction bases not matched to a gene: 11. This CDR3 is 15 amino acids long. Germline V gene sequence: CDR1 SGHDT, CDR2 YYEEEE. Study conclusions and caveats: Few recipient clonotypes overlapped donors; over 95% were de novo at given depth. No sorting was done, leaving CD4 and CD8 contributions mixed. Pathologically expanded recipient clonotypes increased progressively from day 30 to day 180 as diversity fell.

The chain has TRBV5-6 and TRBJ2-7; the match to TRBD1 covers 7 bases. The sequencing here drew on peripheral blood mononuclear cells, taken 30 days after allogeneic stem cell transplant. The sequence came from a male patient between 60 and 69 years old who had an allogeneic stem cell transplant, so T cells may come from the graft donor. Some clones in this sample may be carry-over from other donors' samples. In DNA, the CDR3 is TGTGCCAGCAGCCCTGGGACAGAATTACTTTACGAGCAGTACTTC. Residues: CASSPGTELLYEQYF.